This T cell receptor beta chain was found in a study of CXCR3-negative and CXCR3-positive naive CD8 T cells. Study-level results: TRB CDR3s of CXCR3-positive naive cells were more hydrophobic than those of CXCR3-negative naive cells.

As for this clonotype: No antigen is known for it.

Germline CDR1 is SEHNR and CDR2 is FQNEAQ (reference sequence). The CDR3 is 15 residues long. UMI-tagged TRB cDNA libraries were built via 5' RACE. TCRdb processed the 5' RACE reads again and assigns one entry to each CDR3 protein, with no DNA. The listing records 150,000 or so distinct CDR3 sequences. The origin of this receptor is a human donor in good health. Some clones in this sample may be carry-over from other donors' samples. The gene calls are TRBV7-9 and TRBJ2-5; TCRdb lists TRBD1, though no DNA is available to test this call. Material for sequencing was naive CXCR3+ CD8+ T cells from blood. Stated subset: CD45RO-CCR7+CD27+CD95- naive CD8+ T cells expressing CXCR3 (TNR3+). The CDR3 here is CASSLRGQGRETQYF.